Given below is one TCR beta chain in context. There are 20 residues in the CDR3. V shed 2 bases, J shed 0 bases, and the junction held 9 bases outside the gene matches. Germline V CDR1 and CDR2: LGHDT, YNNKEL (reference sequence). Only in-frame clones appear in the TCRdb table, and some are missing; sequencing was by immunoSEQ multiplex PCR. The sample shows around 250,000 clones, 80% to 90% of them seen only once. The data are from a study of blood T cell repertoires in COVID-19. Study-level information: Nucleic acid was either cDNA or gDNA, and it came from T cells, B-cell-depleted T cells, or PBMCs.

Across under 25 US areas, participants ranged in age from about 18 to 100 years. J is TRBJ2-1 and V is TRBV3-1 (or the pseudogene TRBV3-2); 14 positions agree with TRBD2. The sample taken for sequencing was PBMCs or T cells enriched from blood (not recorded which). The clonotype originates from a middle-aged woman who had been exposed to COVID-19. The CDR3 nucleotides are TGTGCCAGCAGCCAACCGCCGGGGACTAGCGGGGGTAGCTCCTACAATGAGCAGTTCTTC. Residues: CASSQPPGTSGGSSYNEQFF.